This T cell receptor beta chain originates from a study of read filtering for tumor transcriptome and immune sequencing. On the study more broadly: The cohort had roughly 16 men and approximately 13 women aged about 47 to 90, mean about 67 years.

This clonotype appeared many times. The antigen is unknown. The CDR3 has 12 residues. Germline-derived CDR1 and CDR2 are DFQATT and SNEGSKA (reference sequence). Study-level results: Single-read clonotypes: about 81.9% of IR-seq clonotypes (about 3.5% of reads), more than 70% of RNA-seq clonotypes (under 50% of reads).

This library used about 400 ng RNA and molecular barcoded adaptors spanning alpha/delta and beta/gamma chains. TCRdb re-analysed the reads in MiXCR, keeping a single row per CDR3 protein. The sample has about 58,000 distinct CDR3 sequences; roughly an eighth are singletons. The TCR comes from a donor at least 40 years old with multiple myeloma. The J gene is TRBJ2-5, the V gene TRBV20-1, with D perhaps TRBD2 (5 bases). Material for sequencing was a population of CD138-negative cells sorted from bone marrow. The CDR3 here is CSARTGWETQYF. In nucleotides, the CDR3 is TGCAGCGCGAGGACTGGGTGGGAGACCCAGTACTTC.